Listed here are 17 T cell receptor beta chains from one sample, sequenced in a study of blood T cell repertoires in COVID-19 (dated by TCRdb to the early 2020s). The receptor library was made with the immunoSEQ multiplex PCR assay. This is the immuneACCESS table as TCRdb keeps it, with only in-frame sequences that have V and J called. A part of the clones is gone; compared with another copy, unresolved V genes explain less than half, and the rest is unexplained. This sample comprises some 100,000 clones, about 85% of them detected only once. Of the sample, about 1.8% falls within the top ten clones. The sequencing input was peripheral blood. These receptor sequences come from a woman aged 70 to 79 with active or convalescent COVID-19.

V is TRBV5-4 and J is TRBJ2-2, with D unclear. The germline V and J ends were trimmed by 5 bases and 6 bases, with 8 bases remaining between them. CDR3 length equals 12 residues. Germline V lookup: CDR1 SGHNT, CDR2 YYREEE (reference sequence). CDR3 region: CASRIQAGELFF. DNA of the CDR3: TGTGCCAGCAGAATTCAGGCCGGGGAGCTGTTTTTT.

This clone was counted once. The V gene is TRBV5-5, the J gene TRBJ1-4; 7 bases line up with TRBD1. Germline trimming cut 4 bases from V and 6 bases from J; bases unmatched to any gene: 6. This CDR3 has 14 residues. Looked up from germline, CDR1 is SGHKS and CDR2 is YYEKEE (reference sequence). The CDR3 protein is CASSRDRKDEKLFF. For the CDR3, the DNA is TGTGCCAGCAGCCGGGACAGAAAGGATGAAAAACTGTTTTTT. Full variable domain (missing parts from reference TRBV5-5 and TRBJ1-4): DAGVTQSPTHLIKTRGQQVTLRCSPISGHKSVSWYQQVLGQGPQFIFQYYEKEERGRGNFPDRFSARQFPNYSSELNVNALLLGDSALYLCASSRDRKDEKLFFGSGTQLSVL.

V usage is TRBV19 and J usage is TRBJ1-5, with TRBD1 matching 7 bases. This CDR3 is 16 amino acids long. The junction had 12 bases not matched to a gene; V was cut back by 6 bases and J by 4 bases. Germline assignment: CDR1 LNHDA and CDR2 SQIVND (reference sequence). The CDR3 bases are TGTGCCAGTAGAGGATCAGGGGGTCGAATAAATCAGCCCCAGCATTTT. Translated: CASRGSGGRINQPQHF.

On this clone itself: Mismatch with germline at one junction end may stem from a read error. CDR3 protein: CATSGIWATDNQETQHF. The DNA of the CDR3 is TGTGCCACCAGTGGGATTTGGGCCACAGACAACCAAGAGACCCAGCACTTC. This chain links TRBV24-1 with TRBJ2-5; D gene ambiguous. CDR1 is KGHDR, CDR2 SFDVKD, per germline. The CDR3 is 17 amino acids.

The chain combines TRBV6-2 or TRBV6-3 with TRBJ1-1; 7 positions agree with TRBD1. Trimming took 6 bases from V and 2 from J; bases not matched to a gene: 6. The CDR3 sequence is 14 residues long. The germline V gene has CDR1 MNHEY and CDR2 SVGEGT. As DNA, the CDR3 is TGTGCCAGCAGCCGGGACAGCTTAAACACTGAAGCTTTCTTT. Its translation is CASSRDSLNTEAFF.

The chain couples TRBV30 to TRBJ1-1; 7 nucleotides line up with TRBD1. The CDR3 is made up of 13 amino acids. Germline values: CDR1 GTSNPN, CDR2 SVGIG (reference sequence). V was pared by 1 base and J by 5 bases, with 4 bases of the junction left unmatched. CDR3 sequence (DNA): TGTGCCTGGAGTGCCCAACAGGGGACTGAAGCTTTCTTT. This encodes CAWSAQQGTEAFF.

The J gene is TRBJ2-6, the V gene TRBV28; a possible D gene is TRBD1 (5 bases). The CDR3 loop spans 15 amino acids. Trimming stripped 5 bases from V and 4 bases from J, with 12 bases between. Germline CDR1 is MDHEN and CDR2 is SYDVKM. CDR3 protein: CASSRQGAGANVLTF. The DNA of the CDR3 is TGTGCCAGCAGTCGCCAGGGTGCCGGGGCCAACGTCCTGACTTTC.

This chain uses TRBV7-2 with TRBJ2-1; the D gene is possibly TRBD1 (9 bases). The germline gives CDR1 SGHTA, CDR2 FQGNSA. There are 15 residues in the CDR3. Trimming removed 5 bases from V and 6 bases from J, with 17 bases in between. The DNA for the CDR3 is TGTGCCAGCAGCCCGGGGGGGACAGGGTTCAATGAGCAGTTCTTC. Amino acids: CASSPGGTGFNEQFF.

The chain carries TRBV10-3 and TRBJ1-6; 7 bases align to TRBD1. Germline V gives CDR1 ENHRY, CDR2 SYGVKD. V trimming: 3 bases; J trimming: 8 bases; junction bases outside the gene matches: 4. The CDR3 extends over 14 amino acids. The CDR3 reads CAISDSGGHSPLHF. Written as DNA, the CDR3 is TGTGCCATCAGTGACTCAGGGGGACATTCACCCCTCCACTTT.

The genes are TRBV28 and TRBJ1-5; possibly TRBD1 for D (6 bases). The CDR3 is 16 amino acids. Germline V gene data show CDR1 as MDHEN and CDR2 as SYDVKM. V was shortened by 7 bases and J by 5 bases, with 21 bases between the two germline ends. Written as DNA, the CDR3 is TGTGCCAGCACCCCTTTACAGGGCCTCAGGTATCAGCCCCAGCATTTT. Translating gives CASTPLQGLRYQPQHF.

The chain employs TRBV29-1 and TRBJ1-2; 7 bases match TRBD1. Trimming took 6 bases from V and 5 from J; bases not matched to a gene: 12. The CDR3 extends over 14 amino acids. The germline gives CDR1 SQVTM, CDR2 ANQGSEA. The CDR3 DNA sequence: TGCAGCGTGACCAGGGACAGCGGATTTTATGGCTACACCTTC. The encoded protein is CSVTRDSGFYGYTF.

This sequence joins TRBV19 and TRBJ2-1, with a possible D match to TRBD1 (6 bases). V lost 1 base, J lost 8 bases, and 12 bases lay in between. From germline, CDR1 is LNHDA and CDR2 SQIVND (reference sequence). The CDR3 loop spans 14 amino acids. This chain's CDR3 is CASSIGRGEDEQFF. The CDR3 region has the DNA TGTGCCAGTAGTATAGGCAGGGGCGAGGATGAGCAGTTCTTC. The whole variable domain, filled in from reference TRBV19 and TRBJ2-1, reads DGGITQSPKYLFRKEGQNVTLSCEQNLNHDAMYWYRQDPGQGLRLIYYSQIVNDFQKGDIAEGYSVSREKKESFPLTVTSAQKNPTAFYLCASSIGRGEDEQFFGPGTRLTVL.

This clone has only one observation. This rearrangement joins TRBV24-1 to TRBJ2-5, with TRBD2 matching over 8 bases. V gave up 8 bases and J gave up 4 bases; unmatched junction bases: 5. Germline V lookup: CDR1 KGHDR, CDR2 SFDVKD. The CDR3 length is 13 residues. The CDR3 bases are TGTGCCACCACGGGGGGGCCGGGAGAGACCCAGTACTTC. Residues: CATTGGPGETQYF.

The J gene is TRBJ2-7, the V gene TRBV19; the match to TRBD1 covers 9 bases. There are 15 residues in the CDR3. The V and J ends lost 4 bases and 5 bases, in that order; junction bases with no gene match: 9. Germline CDR1 and CDR2: LNHDA and SQIVND (reference sequence). The CDR3 DNA follows: TGTGCCAGTAGTAGTCCCGGGACAGGGAAAGACGAGCAGTACTTC. As protein: CASSSPGTGKDEQYF.

The CDR3 is CASSVQRGGSYNEQFF. CDR3 nucleotide sequence: TGTGCCAGCAGCGTACAGCGGGGGGGTTCCTACAATGAGCAGTTCTTC. V gene TRBV9 combines with J gene TRBJ2-1; 10 bases align to TRBD2. Germline V CDR1 and CDR2: SGDLS, YYNGEE. Trimming removed 1 base from V and 1 base from J; junction bases left unmatched: 2. The CDR3 runs to 16 residues.

V is TRBV13 and J is TRBJ1-4, with TRBD1 matching over 7 bases. With 5 bases clipped from V and 7 bases from J, the junction kept 7 bases outside the gene matches. Germline lookup yields CDR1 PRHDT and CDR2 FYEKMQ (reference sequence). The CDR3 is 14 amino acids. CDR3 protein: CASSLTGTGEKLFF. As DNA, the CDR3 is TGTGCCAGCAGCCTGACAGGGACTGGTGAAAAACTGTTTTTT.

This clone showed up just a few times. This rearrangement joins TRBV10-1 to TRBJ1-2; tentatively, D is TRBD1 (6 bases). The germline V gene encodes CDR1 WNHNN and CDR2 SYGVQD (reference sequence). CDR3 length: 13 residues. V lost 4 bases and J 2 bases, leaving 8 bases between the germline ends. CDR3 in amino acids: CASSAGQNYGYTF. The CDR3 DNA reads TGCGCCAGCAGTGCCGGACAGAACTATGGCTACACCTTC.